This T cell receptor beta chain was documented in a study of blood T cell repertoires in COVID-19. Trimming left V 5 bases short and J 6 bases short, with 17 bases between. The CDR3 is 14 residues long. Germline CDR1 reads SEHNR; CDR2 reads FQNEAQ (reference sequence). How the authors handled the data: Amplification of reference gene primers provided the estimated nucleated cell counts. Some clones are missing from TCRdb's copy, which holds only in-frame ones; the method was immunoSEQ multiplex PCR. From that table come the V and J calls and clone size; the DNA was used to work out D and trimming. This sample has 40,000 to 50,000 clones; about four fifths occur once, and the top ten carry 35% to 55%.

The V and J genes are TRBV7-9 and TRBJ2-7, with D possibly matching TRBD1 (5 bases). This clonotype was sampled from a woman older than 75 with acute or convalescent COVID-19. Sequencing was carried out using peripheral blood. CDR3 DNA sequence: TGTGCCAGCAGCGCGACCCTCGTGGGGCCCGAGCAGTACTTC. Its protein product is CASSATLVGPEQYF.